Listed below are T cell receptor beta chains from one sample, sequenced in a study of cytomegalovirus exposure and HLA in healthy donors. TCRdb's copy holds only in-frame clones and misses some; the assay was immunoSEQ multiplex PCR. The data contain about 260,000 clones, 70% to 90% of them singletons. What was sequenced was PBMCs. These receptors all stem from a woman aged 40 to 55 in good health and CMV-seropositive. CDR3s leave out the opening cysteine and the closing phenylalanine or tryptophan. A D gene is named only where the DNA matches it firmly.

TRBV18	TRBD1	TRBJ1-2	ASSPAVKDRDGYT
TRBV9	-	TRBJ1-2	ASSVDRAGYGYT
TRBV7-9	-	TRBJ2-2	SSSLRTSGTGELF
TRBV7-2	TRBD1	TRBJ2-7	ASSLVGDRTYEQY
TRBV6-6	-	TRBJ1-3	ASSWTASSGNTIY
TRBV10-3	-	TRBJ2-1	AISESNGLQADNEQF
TRBV7-2	TRBD2	TRBJ2-5	ASSLNGRKLGETQY
TRBV2	-	TRBJ2-5	ASRGAAEETQY
TRBV2	-	TRBJ2-3	ASSVEARQLAQY
TRBV30	-	TRBJ1-1	AWSPRGLNTEAF
TRBV7-9	-	TRBJ2-1	ASSFSTPGDNEQF
TRBV6-5	-	TRBJ2-2	ASSYSPGSTGELF